The 26 T cell receptor beta chains below come from one sample, sequenced in a study of identical twins. MiXCR was run by TCRdb on the 5' RACE reads, yielding one entry per CDR3 protein. The sample has under 450,000 distinct CDR3 sequences; approximately 17% are singletons. Sequenced: naive T cells sorted from blood. These receptors all stem from a man aged 50 to 60 in good health.

The chain joins TRBV20-1 to TRBJ1-6; weak D call: TRBD1 (5 bases). The V gene lost 2 bases and the J gene lost 0 bases, with 17 bases spanning the gap. Germline V CDR1 and CDR2: DFQATT, SNEGSKA (reference sequence). The CDR3 has 18 residues. In nucleotides, the CDR3 is TGCAGTGCTAGAAGTCTACAGGAAGGGAGCTCCTATAATTCACCCCTCCACTTT. It is translated as CSARSLQEGSSYNSPLHF.

This clonotype was counted many times. The DNA of the CDR3 is TGTGCCAGCAGTCCATCTCGGGGCCAGTCCCAATCCTACGAGCAGTACTTC. Protein product: CASSPSRGQSQSYEQYF. This chain uses TRBV12-3 or TRBV12-4 with TRBJ2-7; D may correspond to TRBD1 or TRBD2 (5 bases each). V was pared by 5 bases and J by 1 base, with 21 bases between. This CDR3 has 17 residues.

The CDR3 loop is CASSEDRTAASYEQYF. The CDR3 DNA follows: TGTGCCAGCAGTGAAGATAGGACAGCCGCTTCCTACGAGCAGTACTTC. The V call is TRBV2, the J call TRBJ2-7; the D gene is possibly TRBD1 (6 bases). Trimming removed 1 base at V and 1 base at J, with 14 bases between. Per the germline V gene, CDR1 is SNHLY and CDR2 is FYNNEI. The CDR3 length is 16 residues.

In its sample, this clonotype was seen many times. The rearrangement joins TRBV3-1 to TRBJ1-1; D is unclear. Trimming left V 0 bases short and J 6 bases short, with 14 bases between. Germline-derived CDR1 and CDR2 are LGHDT and YNNKEL (reference sequence). This CDR3 spans 15 amino acids. The CDR3 region has the DNA TGTGCCAGCAGCCAAGATTCAGGATGGGTCTCTGAAGCTTTCTTT. Its translation is CASSQDSGWVSEAFF.

Details on this clonotype: This may be a read error: a much more frequent sequence differs by one nucleotide. V is TRBV5-1 and J is TRBJ2-7, with D possibly TRBD1 on 5 matching bases. Germline CDR1 and CDR2: SGHRS and YFSETQ. Trimming took 0 bases from V and 6 from J, leaving 10 bases between them. This CDR3 is 13 amino acids long. The CDR3 sequence: CASSLVRGSEQYF. The CDR3 nucleotides read TGCGCCAGCAGCTTGGTTAGGGGTTCCGAGCAGTACTTC.

Ten or more counts support this clonotype. V and J are TRBV4-3 and TRBJ2-7, with 7 bases that match TRBD2. Trimming cost V 1 base and J 0 bases; bases outside gene matches: 9. This CDR3 is 17 amino acids long. Germline values: CDR1 LGHNA, CDR2 YSLEER. The CDR3 DNA is TGCGCCAGCAGCCAAGGGGTACGCGGGGGAGGCTCCTACGAGCAGTACTTC. Encoded protein: CASSQGVRGGGSYEQYF.

A single count supports this clonotype. The chain has TRBV7-9 and TRBJ2-7; maybe TRBD1 (6 bases). Germline loops: CDR1 SEHNR, CDR2 FQNEAQ (reference sequence). Trimming removed 4 bases from V and 3 bases from J, with 19 bases in between. The CDR3 extends over 16 amino acids. This chain's CDR3 is CASSSGNRDGYYEQYF. CDR3 nucleotide sequence: TGTGCCAGCAGCTCCGGGAACAGGGACGGTTACTACGAGCAGTACTTC.

The chain couples TRBV20-1 to TRBJ2-1, with D hard to call. CDR3 length: 14 amino acids. Germline CDR1 reads DFQATT; CDR2 reads SNEGSKA (reference sequence). Between the trimmed V and J ends, which lost 0 bases and 4 bases, there was a span of 10 bases. Here the CDR3 reads CSARDPFGYNEQFF. In DNA form, the CDR3 reads TGCAGTGCTAGAGATCCGTTCGGATACAATGAGCAGTTCTTC.

This clonotype was counted between two and nine times. V usage is TRBV27 and J usage is TRBJ2-5; 7 bases are a match to TRBD2. Trimming at V came to 6 bases and at J to 5 bases, leaving 15 bases not matched to a gene. The CDR3 spans 16 residues. Looked up from germline, CDR1 is MNHEY and CDR2 is SMNVEV (reference sequence). CDR3: CASSRGVAGVPETQYF. The CDR3 DNA is TGTGCCAGCAGCAGAGGGGTGGCGGGAGTACCTGAGACCCAGTACTTC.

This clonotype has only a few counts. The V gene is TRBV12-3 or TRBV12-4, the J gene TRBJ1-1, with TRBD1 as a possible D gene (5 bases). This CDR3 is 15 amino acids long. Trimming cost V 6 bases and J 2 bases, with 16 bases left between them. Written as DNA, the CDR3 is TGTGCCAGCAGCCAGGACGGGAGGGGAAACACTGAAGCTTTCTTT. Translation: CASSQDGRGNTEAFF.

This clonotype was recorded many times. The V gene is TRBV18, the J gene TRBJ1-1, with D uncertain. The CDR3 runs to 13 residues. Trimming stripped 3 bases from V and 3 bases from J, with 8 bases between. Germline loops: CDR1 KGHSH, CDR2 LQKENI. The CDR3 coding sequence is TGTGCCAGCTCACCGATTTTGGACACTGAAGCTTTCTTT. Its translation: CASSPILDTEAFF.

This chain links TRBV20-1 with TRBJ1-1; 11 bases line up with TRBD1. The V and J ends lost 8 bases and 7 bases, in that order; junction bases with no gene match: 6. The CDR3 has 12 amino acids. From germline, CDR1 is DFQATT and CDR2 SNEGSKA (reference sequence). CDR3 protein: CSTSGTGGEAFF. DNA for the CDR3: TGCAGTACTTCCGGGACAGGGGGTGAAGCTTTCTTT.

This clonotype was seen ten or more times. The chain couples TRBV5-1 to TRBJ2-3; tentatively, D is TRBD1 (6 bases). CDR1 is SGHRS, CDR2 YFSETQ, per germline. Trimming pared 4 bases from V and 2 bases from J, leaving 11 bases between. CDR3 length: 14 residues. CDR3: CASSLGQSTDTQYF. The DNA of the CDR3 is TGCGCCAGCAGCCTAGGACAGTCCACAGATACGCAGTATTTT.

This clonotype has a count of ten or more. The gene calls are TRBV20-1 and TRBJ1-4, with 9 positions matching TRBD1. Germline CDR1 is DFQATT and CDR2 is SNEGSKA (reference sequence). V lost 5 bases, J lost 5 bases, and 6 bases stayed unmatched. This CDR3 has 14 residues. CDR3 DNA: TGCAGTGCTCCCTGGGGGACAGGGAATGAAAAACTGTTTTTT. The encoded protein is CSAPWGTGNEKLFF.

This clonotype was counted between two and nine times. This chain connects TRBV6-2 or TRBV6-3 to TRBJ2-2, with no clear D. Trimming cost V 1 base and J 6 bases, with 12 bases left between them. The CDR3 is made up of 15 amino acids. In germline, CDR1 is MNHEY, CDR2 SVGEGT. This CDR3 reads CASSYWIPPAGELFF. In DNA form, the CDR3 reads TGTGCCAGCAGTTACTGGATCCCCCCGGCCGGGGAGCTGTTTTTT.

The CDR3 sequence: CASSVGEGQGNTEAFF. The DNA of the CDR3 is TGTGCCAGCAGCGTAGGGGAAGGACAGGGTAACACTGAAGCTTTCTTT. V and J are TRBV9 and TRBJ1-1, with 8 nucleotides matching TRBD1. V was clipped by 0 bases and J by 2 bases; unmatched bases: 6. Germline lookup yields CDR1 SGDLS and CDR2 YYNGEE. The length of the CDR3 is 16 residues.

This chain uses TRBV29-1 with TRBJ2-5; D gene unclear. V dropped 4 bases and J dropped 4 bases, with 10 bases sitting between them. This CDR3 region has 12 residues. CDR1 is SQVTM and CDR2 is ANQGSEA in the germline V gene. The CDR3 region has the DNA TGCAGCGTTGTCGACTCCCCAGAGACCCAGTACTTC. This sequence encodes CSVVDSPETQYF.

The chain combines TRBV20-1 with TRBJ2-1, with 13 positions matching TRBD2. The junction had 4 bases not matched to a gene; V was cut back by 5 bases and J by 6 bases. This CDR3 has 14 residues. Germline assignment: CDR1 DFQATT and CDR2 SNEGSKA (reference sequence). CDR3 in amino acids: CSAPTSGRANEQFF. In nucleotides, the CDR3 is TGCAGTGCTCCAACTAGCGGGAGGGCCAATGAGCAGTTCTTC.

V gene TRBV2 combines with J gene TRBJ1-5, with 11 bases matching TRBD1. The length of the CDR3 is 15 residues. Losses at the gene ends were 4 bases for V and 4 bases for J; bases not matched to a gene: 3. Germline assignment: CDR1 SNHLY and CDR2 FYNNEI. This CDR3 reads CASSGDRGLNQPQHF. Here the CDR3 DNA reads TGTGCCAGCAGTGGGGACAGGGGGTTAAATCAGCCCCAGCATTTT.

This clonotype was seen a single time. This sequence joins TRBV7-4 and TRBJ1-5; weak D call: TRBD1 (6 bases). The V gene's germline CDR1 is SGHVT and CDR2 SQSDAQ. This CDR3 spans 14 amino acids. The V gene lost 0 bases and the J gene lost 9 bases, with 12 bases spanning the gap. The CDR3 loop is CASSLASGAGPQHF. The DNA of the CDR3 is TGTGCCAGCAGCTTAGCGTCGGGGGCCGGGCCCCAGCATTTT. Full variable domain (remainder filled in from reference TRBV7-4 and TRBJ1-5): GAGVSQSPRYKVAKRGRDVALRCDSISGHVTLYWYRQTLGQGSEVLTYSQSDAQRDKSGRPSGRFSAERPERSVSTLKIQRTEQGDSAVYLCASSLASGAGPQHFGDGTRLSIL.

This clonotype showed up just a few times. The chain uses TRBV20-1 and TRBJ1-1; a possible D gene is TRBD1 (6 bases). V shed 3 bases and J shed 4 bases, with 15 bases lying between them. This CDR3 is 14 amino acids long. CDR1 DFQATT and CDR2 SNEGSKA come from the germline V gene (reference sequence). The CDR3 region is CSASSGGGGTEAFF. CDR3 coding DNA: TGCAGTGCTAGTTCGGGGGGAGGGGGCACTGAAGCTTTCTTT.

The chain recombines TRBV20-1 with TRBJ2-7; 11 bases map to TRBD2. This CDR3 is built from 15 residues. After removal of 3 bases from V and 4 bases from J, the junction contained 8 bases not matched to a gene. The germline CDR1 and CDR2 sequences are DFQATT and SNEGSKA (reference sequence). This CDR3 is CSARTSGTLAYEQYF. CDR3 DNA: TGCAGTGCTAGGACTAGCGGGACTTTGGCTTACGAGCAGTACTTC.

This clonotype was counted a few times. V is TRBV12-3 or TRBV12-4 and J is TRBJ2-5; a weak D match, TRBD1 (6 bases). This CDR3 comprises 14 residues. V was cut by 6 bases and J by 0 bases, with 11 bases left in between. CDR3 sequence reads: CASSSGTHQETQYF. CDR3 DNA sequence: TGTGCCAGCAGCTCCGGGACACACCAAGAGACCCAGTACTTC.

The chain carries TRBV5-1 and TRBJ2-2, with D possibly being TRBD1 (5 bases). This CDR3 is built from 16 residues. Germline V gene sequence: CDR1 SGHRS, CDR2 YFSETQ. Trimming stripped 1 base from V and 4 bases from J, with 14 bases between. The CDR3 nucleotides read TGCGCCAGCAGCTTGCCAGGGATGGGTGTCACCGGGGAGCTGTTTTTT. Translated: CASSLPGMGVTGELFF.

This clonotype was seen a few times. DNA for the CDR3: TGTGCCAGCAGCGTAGCTACCACAGGGGGCAGATACGAGCAGTACTTC. It codes for CASSVATTGGRYEQYF. The chain carries TRBV9 and TRBJ2-7; 9 bases agree with TRBD1. V lost 0 bases and J lost 4; bases outside the gene matches: 8. CDR1 SGDLS and CDR2 YYNGEE come from the germline V gene. CDR3 length equals 16 residues.

This clonotype was picked up many times. This chain joins TRBV6-1 and TRBJ2-1; 7 bases fit TRBD1. Per the germline V gene, CDR1 is MNHNS and CDR2 is SASEGT. J lost 0 bases, V lost 6 bases, and 5 bases had no gene match. The CDR3 length is 15 residues. The DNA of the CDR3 is TGTGCCAGCAGAACAGGGGACAGCTCCTACAATGAGCAGTTCTTC. This encodes CASRTGDSSYNEQFF.